This T cell receptor (beta chain) was captured in a study of cytotoxic CD8 clonotypes in ibrutinib-treated CLL. Turning to the study itself: The authors obtained response samples at a median of around eleven months of treatment, range 6 to 36. The average sample held about 260,000 productive templates and 94,082 productive rearrangements. Findings of the study overall: Shared public clonotypes were rare, and on treatment they either got smaller or stayed the same.

Produced via immunoSEQ multiplex PCR; TCRdb's table is partial and in-frame only. The data show some 170,000 clones, approximately 90% seen once. With respect to this clone: Antigen unknown.

Germline V gene lookup returns CDR1 LNHDA and CDR2 SQIVND (reference sequence). The CDR3 consists of 12 residues. V was shortened by 10 bases and J by 5 bases, with 14 bases between the two germline ends. The chain recombines TRBV19 with TRBJ2-5; D possibly uses TRBD1 or TRBD2 (7 bases each). This sequence originates from a human donor with chronic lymphocytic leukemia. The sequenced sample was PBMCs, obtained at disease progression, from a patient treated with ibrutinib. DNA of the CDR3: TGTGCCACCCAGGGGGGGATGGAGACCCAGTACTTC. Translated, it gives CATQGGMETQYF.